The T cell receptor (beta chain) described here comes from a study of blood T cell repertoires in COVID-19. Overall study context: The analysed material was cDNA or gDNA that came from T cells, B-cell-depleted T cells, or PBMCs.

Here immunoSEQ multiplex PCR was the method, and the copy in TCRdb shows in-frame clones only, minus some. The sample lists about 120,000 clones; roughly four fifths were seen once. Germline CDR1 reads MDHEN; CDR2 reads SYDVKM. V gave up 5 bases and J gave up 11 bases; unmatched junction bases: 5. The CDR3 is made up of 12 amino acids. This clone was observed once. Sequenced input: peripheral blood. The J gene is TRBJ1-1, the V gene TRBV28, with TRBD1 matching 10 bases. The source of this sequence is a man between 65 and 80 years old with active or convalescent COVID-19. CDR3 protein: CASSPGTGEAFF. For the CDR3, the DNA is TGTGCCAGCAGTCCTGGGACAGGGGAGGCTTTCTTT.